The 15 T cell receptor beta chains below come from one sample, sequenced in a study of T cell repertoires in cytomegalovirus infection. TCRdb ran MiXCR on the reads and lists one entry per CDR3 protein. The sample lists 310,000 or so distinct CDR3 sequences; about 25% were seen once. No antigen has been assigned to these receptors. Sequences were derived from cultured PBMCs, sampled from culture after CMV antigen stimulation. The receptors originated from a human donor in good health (CMV status not recorded). Some clones in this sample may be carry-over from other donors' samples.

The chain carries TRBV20-1 and TRBJ2-3; 7 bases fit TRBD2. Germline loops: CDR1 DFQATT, CDR2 SNEGSKA (reference sequence). After removal of 3 bases from V and 6 bases from J, the junction contained 15 bases not matched to a gene. The CDR3 is made up of 16 amino acids. Here the CDR3 reads CSASPPPWEGLDTQYF. DNA of the CDR3: TGCAGTGCTAGTCCCCCCCCGTGGGAGGGCCTGGATACGCAGTATTTT.

The table lists this clonotype with a few counts. This chain uses TRBV27 with TRBJ1-5, with 9 bases lining up with TRBD1. The V segment lost 5 bases and the J segment 6 bases; nucleotides outside the gene matches: 8. The CDR3 has 15 amino acids. The germline gives CDR1 MNHEY, CDR2 SMNVEV (reference sequence). This CDR3 is CASSLYRGRSQPQHF. DNA for the CDR3: TGTGCCAGCAGTCTATACAGGGGGCGAAGTCAGCCCCAGCATTTT.

The chain joins TRBV12-3 or TRBV12-4 to TRBJ2-3; 8 bases are shared with TRBD1. V shed 6 bases and J 7 bases; nucleotides not matched to a gene: 9. The CDR3 is 14 residues long. DNA for the CDR3: TGTGCCAGCAGCCTCGGACAGGGTGCAAATACGCAGTATTTT. As protein: CASSLGQGANTQYF.

The V gene is TRBV10-3, the J gene TRBJ2-3; D is possibly TRBD2 (5 bases). Germline loops: CDR1 ENHRY, CDR2 SYGVKD. This CDR3 spans 15 amino acids. V was cut by 6 bases and J by 4 bases, with 17 bases left in between. The CDR3, as DNA: TGTGCCATCAGCGGAGGTCGAGGGATGGCAGATACGCAGTATTTT. This codes for CAISGGRGMADTQYF.

This clonotype was seen many times. J is TRBJ2-4 and V is TRBV7-2, with D possibly matching TRBD1 (6 bases). The CDR3 has 15 residues. In germline, CDR1 is SGHTA, CDR2 FQGNSA. V dropped 5 bases and J dropped 6 bases, with 17 bases sitting between them. The CDR3, as DNA: TGTGCCAGCAGCATCGAACAGGGCTGGGGAAACATTCAGTACTTC. Its protein is CASSIEQGWGNIQYF.

This clonotype was counted at least ten times. V usage is TRBV7-2 and J usage is TRBJ2-7, with 7 bases fitting TRBD2. The trim removed 3 bases at V and 3 bases at J, leaving 2 bases unmatched. CDR1 is SGHTA, CDR2 FQGNSA, per germline. The CDR3 runs 13 residues. CDR3 sequence: CASSFAGVYEQYF. CDR3 coding DNA: TGTGCCAGCAGCTTCGCGGGAGTCTACGAGCAGTACTTC.

This clonotype was seen a handful of times. The V call is TRBV5-4, the J call TRBJ1-2, with D unresolved. With 4 bases removed from V and 1 base from J, the gap between germline ends came to 8 bases. Germline lookup yields CDR1 SGHNT and CDR2 YYREEE (reference sequence). The CDR3 extends over 13 amino acids. The CDR3 spells CASSPTNNYGYTF. CDR3 nucleotides: TGTGCCAGCAGCCCGACAAATAACTATGGCTACACCTTC.

The chain joins TRBV3-1 to TRBJ1-2, with 8 bases matching TRBD1. The germline V gene encodes CDR1 LGHDT and CDR2 YNNKEL (reference sequence). With V trimmed by 7 bases and J by 4 bases, 14 bases remained unmatched. The CDR3 totals 16 residues. The CDR3 DNA reads TGTGCCAGCATGCGCGGGACAGGCTTTGATATCTATGGCTACACCTTC. This translates into CASMRGTGFDIYGYTF.

V gene TRBV19 combines with J gene TRBJ1-5, with 7 bases lining up with TRBD1. Germline CDR1 and CDR2: LNHDA and SQIVND (reference sequence). Losses at the gene ends were 6 bases for V and 2 bases for J; bases not matched to a gene: 13. CDR3 size: 17 residues. The DNA of the CDR3 is TGTGCCAGTAGAACTCAAGACAGGGTAGGGCGCAATCAGCCCCAGCATTTT. Residues: CASRTQDRVGRNQPQHF.

The rearrangement uses TRBV28 and TRBJ2-2, with TRBD2 identical over 7 bases. Looked up from germline, CDR1 is MDHEN and CDR2 is SYDVKM. V lost 3 bases and J lost 5; bases outside the gene matches: 18. The CDR3 loop spans 19 amino acids. The CDR3 protein is CASSFLLRWGEGWTGELFF. CDR3 DNA sequence: TGTGCCAGCAGTTTCCTTCTACGGTGGGGGGAGGGCTGGACCGGGGAGCTGTTTTTT. The whole variable domain, remainder taken from reference TRBV28 and TRBJ2-2, is DVKVTQSSRYLVKRTGEKVFLECVQDMDHENMFWYRQDPGLGLRLIYFSYDVKMKEKGDIPEGYSVSREKKERFSLILESASTNQTSMYLCASSFLLRWGEGWTGELFFGEGSRLTVL.

This clonotype turned up a few times. The rearrangement joins TRBV7-2 to TRBJ2-2; tentatively, D is TRBD1 (6 bases). The CDR3 contains 16 residues. Trimming stripped 7 bases from V and 7 bases from J, with 22 bases between. Germline V gene data show CDR1 as SGHTA and CDR2 as FQGNSA. CDR3 region: CASTLQGRTRGGELFF. CDR3 in DNA: TGTGCCAGCACCCTACAGGGCAGAACGAGGGGCGGGGAGCTGTTTTTT.

This clonotype was found many times. The chain employs TRBV7-8 and TRBJ2-7, with TRBD2 matching over 15 bases. CDR1 is SGHVS and CDR2 is FQNEAQ in the germline V gene. V shed 1 base, J shed 2 bases, and the junction held 3 bases outside the gene matches. This CDR3 has 17 amino acids. CDR3 sequence: CASSLGGLAGGTYEQYF. CDR3 sequence (DNA): TGTGCCAGCAGCTTAGGGGGACTAGCGGGAGGTACCTACGAGCAGTACTTC.

The chain recombines TRBV6-5 with TRBJ2-7; TRBD2 matches at 12 bases. The CDR3 has 13 residues. With 6 bases clipped from V and 6 bases from J, the junction kept 3 bases outside the gene matches. The germline CDR1 and CDR2 sequences are MNHEY and SVGAGI. The CDR3 coding sequence is TGTGCCAGCAGCTCGGGACTAGCGGGCGAGCAGTACTTC. Protein: CASSSGLAGEQYF.

This clonotype was recorded at least ten times. The chain has TRBV20-1 and TRBJ2-3; D uncertain. Germline values: CDR1 DFQATT, CDR2 SNEGSKA (reference sequence). The CDR3 runs to 16 residues. V was trimmed by 3 bases and J by 3 bases, leaving 19 bases between them. CDR3 DNA sequence: TGCAGTGCTAGGTTCCCTAGTGGGGTTAGGACAGATACGCAGTATTTT. Protein: CSARFPSGVRTDTQYF.

This clonotype was observed many times. CDR3 coding DNA: TGTGCCAGCAGCTTAGCTAACCCAAGTAGAAGTTACTATAGCAATCAGCCCCAGCATTTT. Residues: CASSLANPSRSYYSNQPQHF. V and J are TRBV7-8 and TRBJ1-5; D is unclear. V was cut by 0 bases and J by 0 bases, with 21 bases left in between. The CDR3 has 20 residues. Germline V gene sequence: CDR1 SGHVS, CDR2 FQNEAQ.